Below, 14 T cell receptor beta chains from the same sample are listed, as sequenced in a study of graft-versus-host responses after intestinal transplantation (dated by TCRdb to about 2021). Libraries came from the immunoSEQ multiplex PCR assay. The table comes from immuneACCESS by way of TCRdb, which keeps in-frame sequences with V and J called. Part of the clones is missing from these tables; in studies checked, under half for an unresolved V gene and the rest for unknown reasons. The sample data list about 19,000 clones, and roughly 86% of these were observed just once. Clones ranked in the top ten supply less than 10% of the sample. Sequencing was performed on PBMCs, taken about 230 days after intestinal transplant. These receptors all stem from a human patient who received an intestinal transplant, so some T cells may come from the graft donor.

J is TRBJ1-2 and V is TRBV6-5, with D perhaps TRBD1 (6 bases). In germline, CDR1 is MNHEY, CDR2 SVGAGI. Trimming pared 11 bases from V and 5 bases from J, leaving 18 bases between. CDR3 length: 13 residues. CDR3 nucleotide sequence: TGTGCCGGGTCCCAGGGGCGTGGGTATGGCTACACCTTC. It translates to CAGSQGRGYGYTF.

V is TRBV19 and J is TRBJ2-7; TRBD2 might be the D (5 bases). CDR3 length: 14 residues. Germline V lookup: CDR1 LNHDA, CDR2 SQIVND (reference sequence). The V end was cut by 1 base, the J end by 1 base, with 8 bases between. The CDR3 DNA is TGTGCCAGTAGTATAGTTCGGGGATCCTACGAGCAGTACTTC. Protein: CASSIVRGSYEQYF.

This rearrangement joins TRBV7-3 to TRBJ2-3, with D possibly being TRBD1 (6 bases). This CDR3 contains 16 residues. In germline, CDR1 is SGHTA, CDR2 FQGTGA. Trimming took 2 bases from V and 0 from J, leaving 12 bases between them. The CDR3 spells CASSLGGQFSTDTQYF. DNA for the CDR3: TGTGCCAGCAGCTTAGGAGGACAGTTCAGCACAGATACGCAGTATTTT.

The chain uses TRBV7-9 and TRBJ1-1; D gene ambiguous. Trimming took off 7 bases at V and 6 bases at J, with 9 bases between the two ends. Germline assignment: CDR1 SEHNR and CDR2 FQNEAQ (reference sequence). The CDR3 is made up of 11 amino acids. The CDR3 loop is CASILGSEAFF. DNA for the CDR3: TGTGCCAGCATCCTTGGGTCTGAAGCTTTCTTT. The full variable domain, rest sourced from reference TRBV7-9 and TRBJ1-1, is DTGVSQNPRHKITKRGQNVTFRCDPISEHNRLYWYRQTLGQGPEFLTYFQNEAQLEKSRLLSDRFSAERPKGSFSTLEIQRTEQGDSAMYLCASILGSEAFFGQGTRLTVV.

This clone was detected a few times. The rearrangement uses TRBV19 and TRBJ2-7; D call uncertain. CDR1 and CDR2 from the germline V gene are LNHDA and SQIVND (reference sequence). V lost 4 bases and J lost 6, with 7 bases in between. The CDR3 is 11 residues long. The CDR3 nucleotides read TGTGCCAGTAGTACGCTCGGCGAGCAGTACTTC. Translated: CASSTLGEQYF.

This clone was detected once. V is TRBV7-9 and J is TRBJ2-1; D gene uncertain. Germline V gene lookup returns CDR1 SEHNR and CDR2 FQNEAQ (reference sequence). The CDR3 loop spans 13 amino acids. Trimming pared 8 bases from V and 0 bases from J, leaving 8 bases between. The CDR3 sequence is CASSSPSYNEQFF. The CDR3 DNA reads TGTGCCAGCTCGAGTCCCTCCTACAATGAGCAGTTCTTC.

This rearrangement joins TRBV18 to TRBJ1-5; no clear D gene. CDR1 and CDR2 from the germline V gene are KGHSH and LQKENI. This CDR3 is 16 amino acids long. Trimming left V 6 bases short and J 1 base short, with 16 bases between. The CDR3 coding sequence is TGTGCCAGCTCCCGTTTATGGGTCCGAAGCAATCAGCCCCAGCATTTT. Its translation: CASSRLWVRSNQPQHF. Based on the CDR3 plus reference TRBV18 and TRBJ1-5, the full variable domain is NAGVMQNPRHLVRRRGQEARLRCSPMKGHSHVYWYRQLPEEGLKFMVYLQKENIIDESGMPKERFSAEFPKEGPSILRIQQVVRGDSAAYFCASSRLWVRSNQPQHFGDGTRLSIL.

Turning to this clone: Within the sample, other DNA sequences also encode this same CDR3. The CDR3 DNA is TGTGCTAGTGGTTTGTTAACGAAACAGGGTAACTATGGCTACACCTTC. Translation gives CASGLLTKQGNYGYTF. The V gene is TRBV12-5, the J gene TRBJ1-2; TRBD1 is a possible D gene (6 bases). This CDR3 comprises 16 residues. CDR1 is LGHNT and CDR2 is FRNRAP in the germline V gene. Trimming cost V 2 bases and J 1 base, with 14 bases left between them.

This chain links TRBV11-2 with TRBJ2-7, with D perhaps TRBD1 or TRBD2 (5 bases each). V dropped 5 bases and J dropped 3 bases, with 17 bases sitting between them. Germline lookup yields CDR1 SGHAT and CDR2 FQNNGV. The CDR3 is made up of 15 amino acids. The CDR3 bases are TGTGCCAGCAGCCCCTCCGTGGGGACCCTCTACGAGCAGTACTTC. Amino acids: CASSPSVGTLYEQYF.

V and J are TRBV6-4 and TRBJ2-1; 14 positions agree with TRBD2. There are 15 residues in the CDR3. Trimming at V came to 2 bases and at J to 12 bases, leaving 6 bases not matched to a gene. Looked up from germline, CDR1 is MRHNA and CDR2 is SNTAGT. The CDR3 reads CASSDGTSGGYPQFF. In nucleotides, the CDR3 is TGTGCCAGCAGTGACGGGACTAGCGGGGGCTATCCGCAGTTCTTC.

The CDR3 reads CASSWGRQGDYGYTF. Written as DNA, the CDR3 is TGTGCCAGCAGCTGGGGACGACAGGGGGACTATGGCTACACCTTC. The chain carries TRBV5-4 and TRBJ1-2; 9 bases line up with TRBD1. The germline V gene encodes CDR1 SGHNT and CDR2 YYREEE (reference sequence). The ends lost 3 bases at V and 3 bases at J; junction bases unmatched: 6. There are 15 residues in the CDR3.

The gene calls are TRBV25-1 and TRBJ2-1; maybe TRBD2 (5 bases). The germline gives CDR1 MGHDK, CDR2 SYGVNS. The CDR3 runs 16 residues. The germline V and J ends were trimmed by 3 bases and 0 bases, with 12 bases remaining between them. For the CDR3, the DNA is TGTGCCAGCAGTGAGAGGGCCATAAGCTCCTACAATGAGCAGTTCTTC. This gives the protein CASSERAISSYNEQFF.

The chain carries TRBV11-2 and TRBJ2-7, with 13 positions matching TRBD2. Germline assignment: CDR1 SGHAT and CDR2 FQNNGV. The CDR3 spans 16 residues. The V and J ends lost 5 bases and 2 bases, in that order; junction bases with no gene match: 6. CDR3 sequence reads: CASSPTSGGITYEQYF. CDR3 sequence (DNA): TGTGCCAGCAGCCCGACTAGCGGGGGGATAACCTACGAGCAGTACTTC.

This chain joins TRBV4-1 and TRBJ1-5; 9 bases map to TRBD1. CDR1 is MGHRA and CDR2 is YSYEKL in the germline V gene. The CDR3 is made up of 16 amino acids. Germline trimming cut 5 bases from V and 7 bases from J; bases unmatched to any gene: 12. The CDR3: CASSFGPDRGNQPQHF. The CDR3 nucleotides are TGCGCCAGCAGCTTCGGCCCGGACAGGGGTAACCAGCCCCAGCATTTT.